The 22 T cell receptor beta chains below all came from one sample that was sequenced in a study of T cell responses to AZD1222 COVID-19 vaccine. Clones were sequenced by immunoSEQ multiplex PCR, and TCRdb holds only the in-frame ones, with some missing. Altogether 130,000 to 150,000 clones are present, around 90% being singletons, with the ten largest covering about 5.4%. This sample comprised peripheral blood, obtained 28 days after the second dose of the MenACWY control vaccine. Source of these receptors: an adult who received the MenACWY meningococcal vaccine as a control.

The rearrangement uses TRBV9 and TRBJ1-1; D ambiguous. The CDR3 contains 13 residues. Looked up from germline, CDR1 is SGDLS and CDR2 is YYNGEE. V lost 4 bases and J 3 bases, leaving 10 bases between the germline ends. The CDR3 sequence is CASSFTPDTEAFF. In DNA form, the CDR3 reads TGTGCCAGCAGCTTCACGCCGGACACTGAAGCTTTCTTT.

Only one count was recorded for this clone. V gene TRBV12-3 or TRBV12-4 combines with J gene TRBJ1-5, with a possible D match to TRBD1 (6 bases). Trimming cost V 0 bases and J 7 bases, with 7 bases left between them. The CDR3 is 13 residues long. CDR3 bases: TGTGCCAGCAGTTTAGCGCAGGGGCAGCCCCAGCATTTT. It codes for CASSLAQGQPQHF.

As concerns this clone: The sample holds other DNA sequences that translate to the same CDR3. The chain employs TRBV6-5 and TRBJ1-5; D might be TRBD1 (5 bases). This CDR3 contains 13 residues. Germline V gene sequence: CDR1 MNHEY, CDR2 SVGAGI. Trimming cost V 6 bases and J 4 bases, with 10 bases left between them. The CDR3 DNA follows: TGTGCCAGCAGCCTAGACAGAAATCAGCCCCAGCATTTT. Translating it yields CASSLDRNQPQHF.

The rearrangement links TRBV4-3 to TRBJ1-4; no firm D call. The CDR3 sequence is 17 residues long. V dropped 0 bases and J dropped 8 bases, with 19 bases sitting between them. The germline CDR1 and CDR2 sequences are LGHNA and YSLEER. CDR3 loop: CASSQDLSGTQGEKLFF. The CDR3 DNA is TGCGCCAGCAGCCAAGACCTGTCGGGAACACAAGGGGAAAAACTGTTTTTT.

As regards this clone: An end of the junction does not agree with germline; a read error may underlie this. This chain connects TRBV2 to TRBJ2-2, with 8 bases that match TRBD1. Germline CDR1 SNHLY, CDR2 FYNNEI. CDR3 length: 15 residues. The CDR3 protein is CASGEDRAGTGELFF. Written as DNA, the CDR3 is TGTGCCAGCGGTGAGGACAGGGCGGGCACCGGGGAGCTGTTTTTT.

The V gene is TRBV11-2, the J gene TRBJ1-4; the D is unclear. The germline gives CDR1 SGHAT, CDR2 FQNNGV. Trimming removed 4 bases from V and 8 bases from J, with 17 bases in between. This CDR3 has 15 amino acids. This CDR3 is CASSWYTSVEEKLFF. For the CDR3, the DNA is TGTGCCAGCAGCTGGTATACATCGGTGGAAGAAAAACTGTTTTTT.

This clone appeared a few times. The chain employs TRBV7-2 and TRBJ2-3; 10 nucleotides match TRBD1. Germline CDR1 is SGHTA and CDR2 is FQGNSA. The CDR3 has 15 amino acids. J lost 4 bases, V lost 6 bases, and 7 bases had no gene match. The CDR3 spells CASRKPGQGADTQYF. CDR3 DNA sequence: TGTGCCAGCAGAAAACCCGGACAGGGGGCAGATACGCAGTATTTT. The variable domain in full, with the rest retrieved from reference TRBV7-2 and TRBJ2-3, is GAGVSQSPSNKVTEKGKDVELRCDPISGHTALYWYRQSLGQGLEFLIYFQGNSAPDKSGLPSDRFSAERTGGSVSTLTIQRTQQEDSAVYLCASRKPGQGADTQYFGPGTRLTVL.

J is TRBJ2-1 and V is TRBV3-1 (or the pseudogene TRBV3-2); TRBD2 matches 11 bases. Germline values: CDR1 LGHDT, CDR2 YNNKEL (reference sequence). J gave up 15 bases and V 5 bases, and 12 bases lay outside the gene matches. The CDR3 is 14 residues long. As DNA, the CDR3 is TGTGCCAGCAGCGAACTGGGACTAGCGGTGCGTGCGTTCTTC. It translates to CASSELGLAVRAFF.

This chain uses TRBV11-3 with TRBJ1-6; TRBD1 aligns across 8 bases. CDR1 is SGHNT and CDR2 is YENEEA in the germline V gene. The V segment lost 4 bases and the J segment 7 bases; nucleotides outside the gene matches: 3. The CDR3 extends over 14 amino acids. The DNA of the CDR3 is TGTGCCAGCAGCTCCCGACAGGGGAATTCACCCCTCCACTTT. This encodes CASSSRQGNSPLHF.

CDR3 amino acids: CASSQDLTDNYGYTF. CDR3 nucleotides: TGCGCCAGCAGCCAAGATCTGACAGATAACTATGGCTACACCTTC. The V call is TRBV4-3, the J call TRBJ1-2, with a weak D call TRBD1 (5 bases). Germline loops: CDR1 LGHNA, CDR2 YSLEER. The ends were cut back, 0 bases at V and 1 base at J, with 9 bases in the middle. The CDR3 is made up of 15 amino acids.

DNA for the CDR3: TGCGCCAGCAGCTTGGCCGGGGACACGTTCACAGATACGCAGTATTTT. It encodes CASSLAGDTFTDTQYF. V gene TRBV5-1 combines with J gene TRBJ2-3; tentatively, D is TRBD1 (6 bases). CDR1 and CDR2 (germline): SGHRS, YFSETQ. CDR3 length: 16 residues. The ends were cut back, 0 bases at V and 2 bases at J, with 13 bases in the middle.

This clone occurred once. V usage is TRBV7-2 and J usage is TRBJ1-5; D is unresolved. The CDR3 has 13 residues. The germline V gene encodes CDR1 SGHTA and CDR2 FQGNSA. Trimming took off 1 base at V and 7 bases at J, with 8 bases between the two ends. CDR3: CASSLESLQPQHF. The CDR3 DNA reads TGTGCCAGCAGCTTAGAGAGTCTCCAGCCCCAGCATTTT.

This sequence joins TRBV6-2 or TRBV6-3 and TRBJ2-2; D is unclear. Germline V lookup: CDR1 MNHEY, CDR2 SVGEGT. Trimming took off 4 bases at V and 7 bases at J, with 7 bases between the two ends. This CDR3 has 12 residues. CDR3 nucleotides: TGTGCCAGCAGTTCACCCGGCGGGGAGCTGTTTTTT. Encoded protein: CASSSPGGELFF.

The rearrangement uses TRBV7-2 and TRBJ2-3; the match to TRBD1 covers 11 bases. Germline V lookup: CDR1 SGHTA, CDR2 FQGNSA. The CDR3 consists of 17 residues. V dropped 0 bases and J dropped 4; count of bases not matched to a gene: 6. The CDR3 bases are TGTGCCAGCAGCTTAGCGGGGACAGGGGGTGTCTCAGATACGCAGTATTTT. This gives the protein CASSLAGTGGVSDTQYF.

This clone came up a few times. The CDR3 sequence: CASSLGRYYEQYF. CDR3 bases: TGTGCCAGCAGTCTGGGACGGTACTACGAGCAGTACTTC. This chain joins TRBV12-3 or TRBV12-4 and TRBJ2-7, with D perhaps matching TRBD1 or TRBD2 (5 bases each). The ends were cut back, 5 bases at V and 3 bases at J, with 11 bases in the middle. The CDR3 has 13 amino acids.

This chain uses TRBV19 with TRBJ2-5, with a weak D call TRBD1 (5 bases). Trimming removed 7 bases from V and 7 bases from J, with 22 bases in between. CDR1 and CDR2 from the germline V gene are LNHDA and SQIVND (reference sequence). The CDR3 loop spans 15 amino acids. The CDR3, as DNA: TGTGCCAGTATGGGCGACAAGGGCCAGGGTAGGACCCAGTACTTC. Encoded protein: CASMGDKGQGRTQYF.

A single count supports this clone. The chain is built from TRBV7-2 and TRBJ2-5; 10 bases agree with TRBD2. The length of the CDR3 is 14 residues. Trimming cost V 1 base and J 4 bases; bases outside gene matches: 0. Germline CDR1 SGHTA, CDR2 FQGNSA. The chain's CDR3 is CASSLGTSGETQYF. Here the CDR3 DNA reads TGTGCCAGCAGCTTAGGGACTAGCGGAGAGACCCAGTACTTC.

The chain uses TRBV10-3 and TRBJ1-2; no clear D. Germline CDR1 and CDR2: ENHRY and SYGVKD. The CDR3 runs 14 residues. V was pared by 2 bases and J by 4 bases, with 11 bases between. DNA for the CDR3: TGTGCCATCAGTGAGCCTAGCGGAGCCTATGGCTACACCTTC. Protein product: CAISEPSGAYGYTF.

The genes are TRBV7-2 and TRBJ2-2, with 8 bases lining up with TRBD1. After removal of 5 bases from V and 0 bases from J, the junction contained 5 bases not matched to a gene. The CDR3 loop spans 16 amino acids. Germline V gene sequence: CDR1 SGHTA, CDR2 FQGNSA. CDR3 in amino acids: CASSLKTGANTGELFF. CDR3 sequence (DNA): TGTGCCAGCAGCCTTAAGACAGGGGCGAACACCGGGGAGCTGTTTTTT.

The gene calls are TRBV7-9 and TRBJ2-5, with a weak D call TRBD1 (6 bases). The V end lost 1 base, the J end lost 3 bases, and 12 bases lay between the germline ends. Germline lookup yields CDR1 SEHNR and CDR2 FQNEAQ (reference sequence). The CDR3 contains 15 residues. The CDR3 DNA is TGTGCCAGCAGCTTAGTCAGGGGACCTGAAGAGACCCAGTACTTC. As protein: CASSLVRGPEETQYF.

This chain joins TRBV5-5 and TRBJ1-2; TRBD1 matches 8 bases. CDR3 length: 15 residues. Per germline, CDR1 SGHKS and CDR2 YYEKEE (reference sequence). The V segment lost 3 bases and the J segment 2 bases; nucleotides outside the gene matches: 6. The CDR3 region has the DNA TGTGCCAGCAGCTCCACTCAGGGGGCGAACTATGGCTACACCTTC. Amino acids: CASSSTQGANYGYTF.

The chain recombines TRBV19 with TRBJ2-2; TRBD2 matches 11 bases. V dropped 5 bases and J dropped 0; count of bases not matched to a gene: 5. CDR3 length equals 17 residues. CDR1 and CDR2 (germline): LNHDA, SQIVND (reference sequence). The CDR3 protein is CASSGLSGGANTGELFF. Here the CDR3 DNA reads TGTGCCAGTAGTGGACTTAGCGGGGGGGCGAACACCGGGGAGCTGTTTTTT.